Detailed here is one T cell receptor beta chain. The sample originates from a study of blood T cell repertoires in COVID-19. Study background: T cells, B-cell-depleted T cells, or PBMCs supplied cDNA or gDNA.

CDR3 size: 17 residues. Trimming took off 4 bases at V and 4 bases at J, with 23 bases between the two ends. Looked up from germline, CDR1 is SGDLS and CDR2 is YYNGEE. Methods used by the authors: Amplification of reference gene primers provided the estimated nucleated cell counts. Using immunoSEQ multiplex PCR, the repertoire was profiled, and TCRdb retains in-frame clones only, with some absent. V, J and clone size reflect that table, while D and trimming were determined from the DNA. The data contain around 330,000 clones, 88% of them singletons. Seattle cases were enrolled at active infection and followed longitudinally.

This TCR derives from a woman younger than 45 with COVID-19, enrolled during active disease. The rearrangement uses TRBV9 and TRBJ2-5; weak D call: TRBD2 (6 bases). Input material: peripheral blood. The CDR3 nucleotides are TGTGCCAGCAGCCCTCCGCGACGGGGGACCACCCGAGAGACCCAGTACTTC. Encoded protein: CASSPPRRGTTRETQYF.